This T cell receptor beta chain derives from a study of shared clonotypes between healthy human individuals. Study observations and caveats: Non-shared clonotypes had lower generation probabilities than clonotypes shared by all four sorted-subset donors.

In the case of this clone: Antigen specificity is unknown.

Trimming removed 3 bases from V and 7 bases from J, with 10 bases in between. The germline V gene has CDR1 SEHNR and CDR2 FQNEAQ (reference sequence). The CDR3 is 13 residues long. Donors were healthy HIV-negative adults without recently reported acute infections or vaccinations. Deep-level running was used for the assay. The table came from immunoSEQ multiplex PCR; TCRdb's copy has only in-frame clones and leaves some out. The sample includes some 2,400,000 clones, around 95% seen only once; the top ten take approximately 0.13%. The sequenced sample was naive CD4+ T cells sorted from blood. Subset meaning: CD45RA+ positively selected. The TCR sequence derives from a man aged 18 to 30 in good health. The rearrangement uses TRBV7-9 and TRBJ2-1; D perhaps matches TRBD2 (5 bases). The CDR3 is CASSFVAGNEQFF. The CDR3 DNA reads as TGTGCCAGCAGCTTCGTCGCGGGTAATGAGCAGTTCTTC.